The rows below give T cell receptor beta chains drawn from one sample of a study of T-cell memory formation after mild COVID-19. TCRdb reprocessed the 5' RACE reads via MiXCR and lists one record per CDR3 protein. The data hold hundreds of thousands of distinct CDR3 sequences, with approximately 15% observed a single time. Sequencing input: PBMCs or a T cell subset sorted from them (not recorded which). The receptors derive from a young man who had mild COVID-19 (a few samples of this study predate the infection). Cell type and time point are not known. The CDR3 runs from the conserved cysteine through the conserved F or W. A D gene is named only where the DNA matches it firmly. Some rows have no size entry. The others give once, few or many, or a class for an expanded clone.

>TRBV18|TRBD2|TRBJ2-3|few
CASSPLSTSGAPDTQYF
TGTGCCAGCTCACCACTTAGTACTAGCGGGGCGCCAGATACGCAGTATTTT
>TRBV24-1|.|TRBJ2-2|few
CATSDWIATGELFF
TGTGCCACCAGTGATTGGATCGCCACCGGGGAGCTGTTTTTT
>TRBV7-2|TRBD1|TRBJ1-1|many
CASSPRTGAMNTEAFF
TGTGCCAGCAGCCCCAGGACAGGGGCAATGAACACTGAAGCTTTCTTT
>TRBV5-5|TRBD2|TRBJ2-1|.
CASSWGGGGYNEQFF
TGTGCCAGCAGCTGGGGCGGGGGGGGCTACAATGAGCAGTTCTTC
>TRBV4-1|.|TRBJ1-1|.
CASSQVPGAGTEAFF
TGCGCCAGCAGCCAAGTCCCAGGGGCGGGGACTGAAGCTTTCTTT
>TRBV20-1|.|TRBJ2-3|few
CSARSAESTDTQYF
TGCAGTGCTCGTTCGGCGGAGAGCACAGATACGCAGTATTTT
>TRBV5-1|.|TRBJ2-1|.
CASSLGPQGNNEQFF
TGCGCCAGCAGCTTGGGCCCCCAGGGGAACAATGAGCAGTTCTTC
>TRBV14|.|TRBJ2-3|.
CASSLWIDASTDTQYF
TGTGCCAGCAGCCTGTGGATAGATGCTAGCACAGATACGCAGTATTTT
>TRBV4-1|.|TRBJ1-6|.
CASSQGPGNSPLHF
TGCGCCAGCAGCCAAGGCCCCGGGAATTCACCCCTCCACTTT
>TRBV11-2|TRBD2|TRBJ2-1|.
CASSRPGLAGENEQFF
TGTGCCAGCAGCCGACCAGGGCTAGCGGGGGAAAATGAGCAGTTCTTC
>TRBV4-3|TRBD2|TRBJ2-1|few
CASSQGDYSYNEQFF
TGCGCCAGCAGCCAAGGGGACTACTCCTACAATGAGCAGTTCTTC
>TRBV20-1|.|TRBJ1-6|.
CSAYRDGNSPLHF
TGCAGTGCCTACCGGGACGGAAATTCACCCCTCCACTTT
>TRBV12-3/TRBV12-4|.|TRBJ1-5|.
CASTRRGIQPQHF
TGTGCCAGCACCCGGAGAGGGATTCAGCCCCAGCATTTT
>TRBV7-2|.|TRBJ1-1|few
CASSLDWGTEAFF
TGTGCCAGCAGCTTAGACTGGGGCACTGAAGCTTTCTTT
>TRBV13|TRBD2|TRBJ2-1|.
CASSLRLAVYNEQFF
TGTGCCAGCAGCTTAAGGCTAGCGGTATACAATGAGCAGTTCTTC
>TRBV11-2|TRBD2|TRBJ2-5|many
CASSRSGVETQYF
TGTGCCAGCAGCCGTAGCGGGGTGGAGACCCAGTACTTC
>TRBV7-9|.|TRBJ2-5|many
CASGISGETQYF
TGTGCCAGCGGGATCAGCGGGGAGACCCAGTACTTC
>TRBV7-9|.|TRBJ1-1|many
CASSFYTGHTEAFF
TGTGCCAGCAGCTTTTATACAGGGCACACTGAAGCTTTCTTT
>TRBV27|.|TRBJ1-1|few
CASSLSVYTEAFF
TGTGCCAGCAGTTTATCTGTGTACACTGAAGCTTTCTTT
>TRBV6-2/TRBV6-3|.|TRBJ2-3|few
CASSYSRRRTQYF
TGTGCCAGCAGTTACTCGAGACGAAGGACGCAGTATTTT
>TRBV7-6|.|TRBJ1-1|few
CASSLAKSTEAFF
TGTGCCAGCAGCTTAGCGAAGTCTACTGAAGCTTTCTTT
>TRBV6-5|TRBD1|TRBJ1-4|once
CASSSPTGGNEKLFF
TGTGCCAGCAGTTCCCCGACAGGGGGGAATGAAAAACTGTTTTTT
>TRBV18|.|TRBJ2-1|few
CASSSNNEQFF
TGTGCCAGCTCGTCAAATAATGAGCAGTTCTTC
>TRBV5-1|.|TRBJ1-1|.
CASTEVPGNTEAFF
TGCGCCAGCACTGAGGTCCCGGGGAACACTGAAGCTTTCTTT
>TRBV20-1|TRBD1|TRBJ1-2|.
CSARDRDRGVYGYTF
TGCAGTGCTAGGGATCGGGACAGGGGGGTCTATGGCTACACCTTC
>TRBV6-2/TRBV6-3|TRBD2|TRBJ2-1|few
CASSYLMTSGGFDRFF
TGTGCCAGCAGTTACTTGATGACTAGCGGGGGGTTCGATCGGTTCTTC
>TRBV12-3/TRBV12-4|TRBD1|TRBJ1-5|many
CASRKQGVGQPQHF
TGTGCCAGCAGGAAACAGGGGGTCGGTCAGCCCCAGCATTTT
>TRBV28|TRBD2|TRBJ2-3|few
CASSLSSAGVSDTQYF
TGTGCCAGCAGTTTATCCTCTGCGGGGGTGTCAGATACGCAGTATTTT
>TRBV24-1|TRBD2|TRBJ2-1|.
CATSDSGLAGGREQFF
TGTGCCACCAGTGATTCTGGACTAGCGGGAGGGCGCGAGCAGTTCTTC
>TRBV5-5|.|TRBJ2-7|.
CASNSGMVTYEQYF
TGTGCCAGCAATTCCGGAATGGTGACCTACGAGCAGTACTTC
>TRBV12-3/TRBV12-4|.|TRBJ2-6|many
CASSWGSSGANVLTF
TGTGCCAGCAGTTGGGGTAGCTCTGGGGCCAACGTCCTGACTTTC
>TRBV2|.|TRBJ2-3|.
CASSLTTPGDTQYF
TGTGCCAGCAGCCTGACGACCCCAGGAGATACGCAGTATTTT
>TRBV5-1|TRBD1|TRBJ2-7|few
CASSPTGGLNEQYF
TGCGCCAGCAGCCCGACAGGGGGCCTGAACGAGCAGTACTTC
>TRBV20-1|TRBD2|TRBJ2-2|.
CSASGLESTGELFF
TGCAGTGCCTCGGGACTAGAGAGCACCGGGGAGCTGTTTTTT
>TRBV7-2|TRBD1|TRBJ2-4|few
CASSFNRGDIQYF
TGTGCCAGCAGCTTCAACAGGGGAGACATTCAGTACTTC
>TRBV4-3|.|TRBJ2-6|.
CASSQAARASGANVLTF
TGCGCCAGCAGCCAAGCCGCCAGGGCGTCTGGGGCCAACGTCCTGACTTTC
>TRBV5-1|.|TRBJ2-7|many
CASSPRQGSYEQYF
TGCGCCAGCAGCCCCCGGCAGGGCTCCTACGAGCAGTACTTC
>TRBV6-6|.|TRBJ1-5|many
CASSHGGAANQPQHF
TGTGCCAGCAGCCACGGGGGGGCTGCCAATCAGCCCCAGCATTTT
>TRBV28|.|TRBJ2-1|.
CATRGGEPYNEQFF
TGTGCCACCAGAGGTGGGGAGCCCTACAATGAGCAGTTCTTC
>TRBV4-1|.|TRBJ2-1|.
CASSQGVGGASFF
TGCGCCAGCAGCCAAGGCGTAGGGGGGGCCTCGTTCTTC
>TRBV12-3/TRBV12-4|TRBD1|TRBJ1-6|many
CASSSGQGGNSPLHF
TGTGCCAGCAGTTCCGGACAGGGCGGGAATTCACCCCTCCACTTT
>TRBV11-3|TRBD1|TRBJ1-1|.
CASSLGQGRGGTEAFF
TGTGCCAGCAGCTTGGGACAGGGACGGGGCGGCACTGAAGCTTTCTTT
>TRBV28|TRBD1|TRBJ1-5|.
CASSSPGQVVLNQPQHF
TGTGCCAGCAGTTCTCCGGGACAGGTGGTCCTCAATCAGCCCCAGCATTTT
>TRBV7-9|.|TRBJ1-5|.
CASSKSNQPQHF
TGTGCCAGCAGCAAAAGCAATCAGCCCCAGCATTTT
>TRBV28|TRBD1|TRBJ1-2|few
CASSSGQDPNGYTF
TGTGCCAGCAGTTCCGGACAGGACCCAAATGGCTACACCTTC
>TRBV20-1|TRBD2|TRBJ2-7|.
CSASSGIHSYEQYF
TGCAGTGCTAGTAGCGGGATCCACTCCTACGAGCAGTACTTC
>TRBV25-1|.|TRBJ1-4|few
CASSESVVGWNEKLFF
TGTGCCAGCAGTGAATCGGTGGTAGGGTGGAATGAAAAACTGTTTTTT
>TRBV20-1|TRBD2|TRBJ2-7|.
CSATPASGAYEQYF
TGCAGTGCTACCCCGGCTAGCGGGGCGTACGAGCAGTACTTC
>TRBV28|TRBD1|TRBJ1-5|.
CASSPGGQGPNQPQHF
TGTGCCAGCAGTCCCGGAGGACAGGGGCCCAATCAGCCCCAGCATTTT
>TRBV12-3/TRBV12-4|TRBD1|TRBJ2-5|few
CASSLRAGGLQETQYF
TGTGCCAGCAGTTTACGGGCAGGGGGTCTCCAAGAGACCCAGTACTTC
>TRBV25-1|.|TRBJ2-5|.
CASSTPGGTQYF
TGTGCCAGCAGTACTCCCGGGGGGACCCAGTACTTC
>TRBV30|.|TRBJ1-1|.
CACCPTANTEAFF
TGTGCCTGCTGCCCGACAGCGAACACTGAAGCTTTCTTT
>TRBV5-5|.|TRBJ1-1|few
CASSPYGGGADGTEAFF
TGTGCCAGCAGCCCCTACGGGGGTGGGGCGGATGGCACTGAAGCTTTCTTT
>TRBV4-1|TRBD2|TRBJ2-1|few
CASSQRVAGENNEQFF
TGCGCCAGCAGCCAAAGGGTAGCGGGGGAAAACAATGAGCAGTTCTTC
>TRBV7-9|.|TRBJ2-7|many
CASSQTVSSYEQYF
TGTGCCAGCAGTCAGACAGTGAGCTCCTACGAGCAGTACTTC